The table lists the clone carrying this T cell receptor (beta chain) with many counts. Its antigen is undetermined. The data are from a study of T cells in Graves' hyperthyroidism and ophthalmopathy. Study-level findings and limits: With a median lead of about 6.9 months before onset, the model predicted ophthalmopathy. Also found in blood were most expanded thyroid clonotypes above 0.001.

Researchers amplified the TCR beta CDR3 regions from RNA transcripts. Carried out on the TCR CDR3, a first-round RT-PCR used the HTBI primer set. TCRdb recomputed calls from the multiplex PCR reads with MiXCR, one row per CDR3 protein. The sample lists around 610,000 distinct CDR3 sequences; approximately 15% were seen once. At least 3 on the Clinical Activity Score was recorded for ophthalmopathy patients, who also had NOSPECS grade at least 4 and duration under 3 months. The ends lost 6 bases at V and 7 bases at J; junction bases unmatched: 13. Germline CDR1 is MNHEY and CDR2 is SVGAGI. This CDR3 spans 15 amino acids.

This rearrangement joins TRBV6-5 to TRBJ1-1, with TRBD1 matching 8 bases. This receptor was taken from a middle-aged woman with Graves' ophthalmopathy. Sequencing was carried out using blood. Here the CDR3 DNA reads TGTGCCAGCAGCCTACTAAGGGACAGGCCGAGTGAAGCTTTCTTT. Translating it yields CASSLLRDRPSEAFF.